Listed here are 10 T cell receptor beta chains from one sample, sequenced in a study of monozygotic twins with inflammatory bowel disease. TCRdb reworked the 5' RACE reads into one entry per CDR3 protein, no DNA. This sample contains about 330,000 distinct CDR3 sequences. Sample: blood. The receptors here all came from a human donor with ulcerative colitis or Crohn's disease, or a healthy co-twin of an affected twin (not recorded which).

This rearrangement joins TRBV5-5 to TRBJ1-5. CDR1 and CDR2 from the germline V gene are SGHKS and YYEKEE (reference sequence). The CDR3 totals 14 residues. The CDR3: CASRRVNSNQPQHF.

The chain is built from TRBV7-2 and TRBJ2-3; TCRdb's assignment of TRBD2 cannot be checked, as there is no DNA. The germline V gene encodes CDR1 SGHTA and CDR2 FQGNSA. The CDR3 runs 15 residues. The CDR3 is CASSLGGVGTDTQYF.

This chain links TRBV28 with TRBJ2-5. This CDR3 is built from 17 residues. CDR1 is MDHEN, CDR2 SYDVKM, per germline. CDR3: CASSSPTKSVDQETQYF.

This rearrangement joins TRBV29-1 to TRBJ1-1. Per the germline V gene, CDR1 is SQVTM and CDR2 is ANQGSEA. The CDR3 totals 13 residues. CDR3 region: CSVSADLNTEAFF.

This sequence joins TRBV29-1 and TRBJ2-2; there is no DNA to check the TCRdb D call of TRBD1. In germline, CDR1 is SQVTM, CDR2 ANQGSEA. This CDR3 spans 13 amino acids. CDR3 in amino acids: CSVAQGHTGELFF.

The chain has TRBV12-3 or TRBV12-4 and TRBJ1-2; TCRdb outputs TRBD1, but without DNA this stays unchecked. This CDR3 has 16 amino acids. CDR3: CASNPEVGTAAYGYTF.

This chain's CDR3 is CASSLGQDTLTDTQYF. This rearrangement joins TRBV5-1 to TRBJ2-3; the D gene TCRdb calls, TRBD1, cannot be checked with no DNA. The CDR3 sequence is 16 residues long. Germline assignment: CDR1 SGHRS and CDR2 YFSETQ.

The rearrangement joins TRBV5-1 to TRBJ2-1. Germline V gives CDR1 SGHRS, CDR2 YFSETQ. The CDR3 spans 14 residues. The CDR3 protein is CASSLAQGLSEQFF. The full variable domain, completed using reference TRBV5-1 and TRBJ2-1, is KAGVTQTPRYLIKTRGQQVTLSCSPISGHRSVSWYQQTPGQGLQFLFEYFSETQRNKGNFPGRFSGRQFSNSRSEMNVSTLELGDSALYLCASSLAQGLSEQFFGPGTRLTVL.

This chain connects TRBV7-9 to TRBJ2-7; TCRdb designates TRBD1, a call that cannot be tested without DNA. CDR1 is SEHNR, CDR2 FQNEAQ, per germline (reference sequence). This CDR3 spans 15 amino acids. The CDR3 spells CASSLYTGMSYEQYF.

This chain links TRBV12-3 or TRBV12-4 with TRBJ1-5. The CDR3 is made up of 13 amino acids. CDR3 in amino acids: CAGLRILNQPQHF.